This T cell receptor (beta chain) was observed in a study of blood T cell repertoires in COVID-19 (TCRdb year 2020). As for the study more broadly: The collaborator samples originated in the United States, Italy and Spain and spanned the acute and convalescent phases of COVID-19. A freely available public database, intended as a resource for researchers studying the immune response to SARS-CoV-2, is where the repertoires were released. The samples were drawn from the first 160 participants of the ongoing ImmuneRACE study and from 950 to 1,500 subjects provided by 6 global collaborators. A de-identified subject ID, COVID-19 status, age in years and sex were almost always included in the sample metadata. Deeply sampled blood TCRbeta repertoires from subjects exposed to, actively infected with, or recovered from COVID-19 were included in the dataset. Where available, HLA class I and class II types were taken from metadata supplied by the sample provider and were not determined by assay-based typing. The material from the prospective study consisted of cDNA or gDNA derived from T cells, B-cell-depleted T cells, or PBMCs. Study-wide conclusions, independent of this receptor: How much clinical and demographic metadata was included differed by source and by participant, and the metadata was provided uncurated.

In regard to this clone: Its antigen has not been determined. No base quality information exists; no much larger clone differs at one position.

TCRbeta CDR3 regions were amplified from genomic DNA using the immunoSEQ Assay, a bias-controlled multiplex PCR. The study's own analysis went as follows. Within the assay, amplification of reference gene primers was used to estimate how many nucleated cells each sample contained. To quantify the absolute abundance of each unique TCRbeta CDR3 rearrangement, sequence reads were collapsed and filtered. For each sample, productive Simpson clonality was calculated as the square root of Simpson's diversity index over productive rearrangements. Not all clones reach the TCRdb copy of this immuneACCESS table, which keeps in-frame sequences only. Checked studies attribute under half of the gap to unresolved V genes and leave the rest unexplained. V and J calls and clone size follow that table, whereas D and trimming were derived from the DNA. This sample is represented by approximately 170,000 clones; around four fifths of them were singletons. Jointly, the top ten make up about 3.5% of the sample.

The CDR3 spans 15 residues, from the cysteine through the phenylalanine. Only the CDR3 region is kept as DNA, spanning 45 bases read in frame from base 1. Reading the germline V gene (reference sequence) gives CDR1 MNHEY and CDR2 SMNVEV. V is reduced by 5 bases and J by 6 bases, leaving a spacing of 14 bases between them. Enrolling through a virtual design, the prospective study's participants ranged in age from roughly 18 to 89 years and lived across roughly 24 United States geographic areas. Cohort assignment in the prospective study relied on participant-reported clinical history from a screening survey and a study questionnaire. In the prospective study, whole blood, serum and a nasopharyngeal or oropharyngeal swab were collected from each participant by mobile phlebotomists. Prospective study participants could optionally give additional blood draws and questionnaires over an approximately two-month period. Before DNA extraction, blood samples from the prospective study were shipped at room temperature or frozen.

The source material was PBMCs or T cells enriched from blood (not recorded which). Recombination linked TRBV27 to TRBJ1-6; the D segment could be TRBD1, given 6 matching bases. This TCR derives from a woman aged 45-60 years in a cohort exposed to, infected with or recovered from COVID-19 (not recorded which). CDR3 sequence: CASSRGGASNSPLHF. The sequenced DNA: TGTGCCAGCAGTAGGGGGGGCGCGAGTAATTCACCCCTCCACTTT.